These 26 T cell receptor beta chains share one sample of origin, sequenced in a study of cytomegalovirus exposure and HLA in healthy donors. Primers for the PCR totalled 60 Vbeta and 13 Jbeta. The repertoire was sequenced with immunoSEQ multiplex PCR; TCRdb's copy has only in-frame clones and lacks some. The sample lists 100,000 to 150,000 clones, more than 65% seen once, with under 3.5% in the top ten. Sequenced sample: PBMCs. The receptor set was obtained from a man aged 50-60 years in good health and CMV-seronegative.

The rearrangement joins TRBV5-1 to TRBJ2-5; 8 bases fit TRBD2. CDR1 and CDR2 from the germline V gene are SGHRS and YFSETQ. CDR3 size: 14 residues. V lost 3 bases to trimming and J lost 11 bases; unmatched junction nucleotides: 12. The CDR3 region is CASSSDSGAGYQYF. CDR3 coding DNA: TGCGCCAGCAGCTCGGATAGCGGGGCCGGTTATCAGTACTTC.

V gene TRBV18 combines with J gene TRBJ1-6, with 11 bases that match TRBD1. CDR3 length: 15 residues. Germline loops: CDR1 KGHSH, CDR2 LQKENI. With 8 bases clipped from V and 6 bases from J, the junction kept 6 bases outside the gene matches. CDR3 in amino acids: CASKPGTGGNSPLHF. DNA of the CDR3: TGTGCCAGCAAACCCGGGACAGGGGGTAATTCACCCCTCCACTTT.

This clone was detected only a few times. CDR3 sequence: CASSVLQTYEQYF. CDR3 DNA sequence: TGTGCCAGCAGTGTGTTACAGACCTACGAGCAGTACTTC. The chain links TRBV2 to TRBJ2-5; D unresolved. Judging by the DNA end, TRBJ2-7 fits better; the J call may be wrong. The CDR3 covers 13 residues. From germline, CDR1 is SNHLY and CDR2 FYNNEI.

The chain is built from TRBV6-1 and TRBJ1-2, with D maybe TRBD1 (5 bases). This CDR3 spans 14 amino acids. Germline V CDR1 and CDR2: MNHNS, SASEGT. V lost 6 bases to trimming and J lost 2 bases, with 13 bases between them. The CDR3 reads CASRSPGGNYGYTF. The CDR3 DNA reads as TGTGCCAGCAGATCGCCCGGGGGAAACTATGGCTACACCTTC.

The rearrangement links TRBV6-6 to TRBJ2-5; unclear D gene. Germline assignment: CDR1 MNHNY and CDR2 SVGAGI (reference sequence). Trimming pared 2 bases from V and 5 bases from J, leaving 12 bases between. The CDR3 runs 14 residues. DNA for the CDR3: TGTGCCAGCAGTTACGTCGCAGCTAGGGAGACCCAGTACTTC. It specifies CASSYVAARETQYF.

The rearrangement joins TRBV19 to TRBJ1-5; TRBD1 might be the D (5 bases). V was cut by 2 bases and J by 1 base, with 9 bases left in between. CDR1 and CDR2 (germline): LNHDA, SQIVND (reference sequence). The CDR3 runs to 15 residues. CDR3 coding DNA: TGTGCCAGTAGTATACAGGGAGGGAGCAATCAGCCCCAGCATTTT. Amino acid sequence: CASSIQGGSNQPQHF.

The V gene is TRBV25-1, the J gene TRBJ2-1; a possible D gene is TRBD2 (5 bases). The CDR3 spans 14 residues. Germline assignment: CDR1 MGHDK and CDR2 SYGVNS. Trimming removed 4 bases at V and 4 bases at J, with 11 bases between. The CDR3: CASSARLAYNEQFF. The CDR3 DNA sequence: TGTGCCAGCAGTGCCCGCCTAGCTTACAATGAGCAGTTCTTC. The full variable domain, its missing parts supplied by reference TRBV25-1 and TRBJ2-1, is EADIYQTPRYLVIGTGKKITLECSQTMGHDKMYWYQQDPGMELHLIHYSYGVNSTEKGDLSSESTVSRIRTEHFPLTLESARPSHTSQYLCASSARLAYNEQFFGPGTRLTVL.

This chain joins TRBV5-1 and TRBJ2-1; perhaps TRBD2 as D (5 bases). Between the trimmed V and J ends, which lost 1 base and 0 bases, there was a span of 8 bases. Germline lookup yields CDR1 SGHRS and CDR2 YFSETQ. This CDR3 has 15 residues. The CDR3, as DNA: TGCGCCAGCAGCTTGCCGGGGAGCTCCTACAATGAGCAGTTCTTC. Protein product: CASSLPGSSYNEQFF.

CDR3 residues: CASSSGTGLGEQYF. CDR3 coding DNA: TGTGCCAGCAGCTCCGGGACAGGGTTGGGAGAGCAGTACTTC. The chain couples TRBV5-4 to TRBJ2-7; TRBD1 agrees at 9 bases. CDR1 SGHNT and CDR2 YYREEE come from the germline V gene (reference sequence). Trimming at V came to 3 bases and at J to 7 bases, leaving 8 bases not matched to a gene. The CDR3 covers 14 residues.

In DNA, the CDR3 is TGTGCTACCTGGACAGGGATGGGGGCTTTCTTT. Translated, it gives CATWTGMGAFF. The V gene is TRBV12-5, the J gene TRBJ1-1; 8 bases fit TRBD1. This CDR3 is 11 amino acids long. Germline V CDR1 and CDR2: LGHNT, FRNRAP. Losses at the gene ends were 10 bases for V and 11 bases for J; bases not matched to a gene: 9.

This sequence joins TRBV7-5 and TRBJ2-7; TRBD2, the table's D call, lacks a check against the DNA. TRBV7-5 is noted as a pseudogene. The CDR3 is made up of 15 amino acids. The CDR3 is CARSPTGTSSYEQYF. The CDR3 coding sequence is TGTGCCAGAAGCCCCACCGGGACTAGCTCCTACGAGCAGTACTTC.

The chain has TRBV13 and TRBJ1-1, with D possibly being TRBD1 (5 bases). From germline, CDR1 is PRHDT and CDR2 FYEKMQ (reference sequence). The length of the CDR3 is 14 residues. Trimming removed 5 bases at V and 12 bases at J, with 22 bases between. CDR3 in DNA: TGTGCCAGCAGCCCATCCATGACGGGGGTTGGAACTTTCTTT. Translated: CASSPSMTGVGTFF.

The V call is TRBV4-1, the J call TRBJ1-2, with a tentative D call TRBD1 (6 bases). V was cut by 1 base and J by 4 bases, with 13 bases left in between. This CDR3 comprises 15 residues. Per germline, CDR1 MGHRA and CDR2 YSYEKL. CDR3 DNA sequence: TGCGCCAGCAGCCAAGGACAGGCGCCGGCCTATGGCTACACCTTC. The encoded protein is CASSQGQAPAYGYTF.

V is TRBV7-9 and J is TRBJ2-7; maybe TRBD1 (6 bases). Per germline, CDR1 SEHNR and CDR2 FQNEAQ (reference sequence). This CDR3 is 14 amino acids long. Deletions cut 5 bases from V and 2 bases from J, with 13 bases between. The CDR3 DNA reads TGTGCCAGCAGCCAACAGGGAGTAGCCTACGAGCAGTACTTC. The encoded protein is CASSQQGVAYEQYF.

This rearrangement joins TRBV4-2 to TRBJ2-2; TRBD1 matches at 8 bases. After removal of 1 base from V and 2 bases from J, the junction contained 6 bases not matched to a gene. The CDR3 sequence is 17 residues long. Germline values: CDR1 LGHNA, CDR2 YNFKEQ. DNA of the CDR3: TGTGCCAGCAGCCAAGCTAGCAGGGGGCTCAACACCGGGGAGCTGTTTTTT. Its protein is CASSQASRGLNTGELFF.

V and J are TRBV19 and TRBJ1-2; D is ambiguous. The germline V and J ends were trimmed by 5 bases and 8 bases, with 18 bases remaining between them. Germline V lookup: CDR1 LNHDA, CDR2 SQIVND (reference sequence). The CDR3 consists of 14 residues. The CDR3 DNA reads TGTGCCAGTAGTCTCCGGCCCCAAGGAGGAGGCTACACCTTC. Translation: CASSLRPQGGGYTF.

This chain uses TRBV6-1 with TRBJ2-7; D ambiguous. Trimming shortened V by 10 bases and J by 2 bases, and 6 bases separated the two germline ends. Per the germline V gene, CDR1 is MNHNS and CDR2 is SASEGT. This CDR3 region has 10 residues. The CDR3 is CATLTYEQYF. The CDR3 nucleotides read TGTGCCACCCTAACCTACGAGCAGTACTTC.

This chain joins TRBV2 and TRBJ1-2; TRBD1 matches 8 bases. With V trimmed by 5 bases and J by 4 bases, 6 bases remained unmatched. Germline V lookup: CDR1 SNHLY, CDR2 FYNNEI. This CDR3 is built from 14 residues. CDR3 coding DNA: TGTGCCAGCAGTCAGCAGGGGGCGGCCTATGGCTACACCTTC. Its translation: CASSQQGAAYGYTF.

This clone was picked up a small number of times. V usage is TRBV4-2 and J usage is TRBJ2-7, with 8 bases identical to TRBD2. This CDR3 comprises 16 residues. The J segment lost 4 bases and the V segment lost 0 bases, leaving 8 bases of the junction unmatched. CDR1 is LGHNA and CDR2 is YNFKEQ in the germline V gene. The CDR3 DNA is TGTGCCAGCAGCCAAGATGTGCCAGCGGGGGTTTACGAGCAGTACTTC. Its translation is CASSQDVPAGVYEQYF.

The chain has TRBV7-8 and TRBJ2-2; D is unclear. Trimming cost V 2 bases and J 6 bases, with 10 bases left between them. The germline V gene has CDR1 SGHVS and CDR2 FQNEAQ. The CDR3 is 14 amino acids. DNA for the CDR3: TGTGCCAGCAGCTTATTTACAAAAGCCGGGGAGCTGTTTTTT. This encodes CASSLFTKAGELFF.

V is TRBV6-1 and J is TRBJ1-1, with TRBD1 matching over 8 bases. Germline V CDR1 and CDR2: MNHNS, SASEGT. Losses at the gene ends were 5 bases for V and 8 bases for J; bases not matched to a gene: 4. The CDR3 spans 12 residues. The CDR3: CASSPRTGEAFF. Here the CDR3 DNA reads TGTGCCAGCAGTCCACGGACAGGGGAAGCTTTCTTT.

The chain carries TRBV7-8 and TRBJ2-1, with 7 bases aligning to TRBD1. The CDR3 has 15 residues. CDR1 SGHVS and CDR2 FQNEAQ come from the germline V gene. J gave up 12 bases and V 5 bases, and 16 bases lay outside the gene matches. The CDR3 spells CASSPEGAVLGGQFF. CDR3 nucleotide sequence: TGTGCCAGCAGCCCAGAGGGGGCGGTCCTAGGTGGGCAGTTCTTC.

In DNA, the CDR3 is TGTGCCAGCAGTTATTCGGAGGGCTCGCCCCTCCACTTT. Translated: CASSYSEGSPLHF. The V and J genes are TRBV6-5 and TRBJ1-6; D unclear. The CDR3 spans 13 residues. CDR1 MNHEY and CDR2 SVGAGI come from the germline V gene. V was trimmed by 3 bases and J by 13 bases, leaving 13 bases between them.

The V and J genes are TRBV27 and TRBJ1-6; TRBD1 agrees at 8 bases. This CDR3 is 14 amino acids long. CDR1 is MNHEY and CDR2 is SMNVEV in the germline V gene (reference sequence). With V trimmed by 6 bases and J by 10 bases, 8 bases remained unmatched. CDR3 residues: CASRPDRVESPLHF. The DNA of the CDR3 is TGTGCCAGCAGACCGGACAGGGTGGAGTCACCCCTCCACTTT.

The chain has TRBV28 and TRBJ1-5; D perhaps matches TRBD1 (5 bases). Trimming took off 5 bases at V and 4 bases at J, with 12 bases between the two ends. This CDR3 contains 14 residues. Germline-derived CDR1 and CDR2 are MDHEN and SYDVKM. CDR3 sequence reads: CASSPRQLNQPQHF. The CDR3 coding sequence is TGTGCCAGCAGTCCTAGACAGCTTAATCAGCCCCAGCATTTT.

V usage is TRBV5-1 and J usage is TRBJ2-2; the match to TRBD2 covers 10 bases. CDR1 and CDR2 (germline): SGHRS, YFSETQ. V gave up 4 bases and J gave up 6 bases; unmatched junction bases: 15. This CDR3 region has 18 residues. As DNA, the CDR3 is TGCGCCAGCAGCAAAAGGCCAAGCGGGGGGGCCAGCTCCGGGGAGCTGTTTTTT. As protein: CASSKRPSGGASSGELFF. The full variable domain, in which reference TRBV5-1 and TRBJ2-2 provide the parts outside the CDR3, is KAGVTQTPRYLIKTRGQQVTLSCSPISGHRSVSWYQQTPGQGLQFLFEYFSETQRNKGNFPGRFSGRQFSNSRSEMNVSTLELGDSALYLCASSKRPSGGASSGELFFGEGSRLTVL.